This T cell receptor (beta chain) was found in a study of T cells in Graves' hyperthyroidism and ophthalmopathy. Study overall: It was at initial diagnosis, before any treatment, that peripheral blood was collected.

Remarks on this clonotype: The antigen is not known.

Study results and caveats: Most thyroid clonotypes that were expanded above 0.001 also turned up in blood.

Amplified regions were TCR beta CDR3 sequences from RNA transcripts. First-round RT-PCR targeting the TCR CDR3 was performed with the HTBI primer set. One entry per CDR3 protein results from TCRdb running MiXCR on the multiplex PCR reads. The data show 500,000 to 650,000 distinct CDR3 sequences, roughly 15% seen once. This clonotype was obtained from a woman aged 18-35 years with Graves' ophthalmopathy. The sample taken for sequencing was blood.

CDR3 DNA: TGCGCCAGCAGTGAGTCCCCCCAGATGACCCAGTACTTC. Translating gives CASSESPQMTQYF. V usage is TRBV10-2 and J usage is TRBJ2-5, with D unresolved. The CDR3 runs 13 residues. V dropped 0 bases and J dropped 7 bases, with 9 bases sitting between them. The germline V gene has CDR1 WSHSY and CDR2 SAAADI.